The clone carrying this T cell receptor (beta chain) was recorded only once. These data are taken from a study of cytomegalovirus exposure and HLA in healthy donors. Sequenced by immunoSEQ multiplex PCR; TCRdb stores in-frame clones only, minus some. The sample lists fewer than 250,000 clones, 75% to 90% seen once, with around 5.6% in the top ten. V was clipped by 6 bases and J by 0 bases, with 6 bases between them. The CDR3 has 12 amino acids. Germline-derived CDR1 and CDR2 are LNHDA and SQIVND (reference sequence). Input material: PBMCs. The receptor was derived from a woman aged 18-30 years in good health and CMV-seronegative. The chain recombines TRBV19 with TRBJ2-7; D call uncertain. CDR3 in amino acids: CASSPDSYEQYF. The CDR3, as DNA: TGTGCCAGTAGCCCGGACTCCTACGAGCAGTACTTC.